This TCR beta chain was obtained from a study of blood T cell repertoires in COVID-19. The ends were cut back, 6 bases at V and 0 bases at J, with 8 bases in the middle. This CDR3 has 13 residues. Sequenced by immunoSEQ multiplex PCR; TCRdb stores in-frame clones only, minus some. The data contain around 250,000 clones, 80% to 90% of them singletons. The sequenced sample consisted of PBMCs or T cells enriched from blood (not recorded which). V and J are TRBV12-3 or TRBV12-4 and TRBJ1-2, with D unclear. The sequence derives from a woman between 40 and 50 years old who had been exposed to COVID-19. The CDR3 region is CASRLQANYGYTF. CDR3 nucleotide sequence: TGTGCCAGCAGGCTTCAGGCTAACTATGGCTACACCTTC.